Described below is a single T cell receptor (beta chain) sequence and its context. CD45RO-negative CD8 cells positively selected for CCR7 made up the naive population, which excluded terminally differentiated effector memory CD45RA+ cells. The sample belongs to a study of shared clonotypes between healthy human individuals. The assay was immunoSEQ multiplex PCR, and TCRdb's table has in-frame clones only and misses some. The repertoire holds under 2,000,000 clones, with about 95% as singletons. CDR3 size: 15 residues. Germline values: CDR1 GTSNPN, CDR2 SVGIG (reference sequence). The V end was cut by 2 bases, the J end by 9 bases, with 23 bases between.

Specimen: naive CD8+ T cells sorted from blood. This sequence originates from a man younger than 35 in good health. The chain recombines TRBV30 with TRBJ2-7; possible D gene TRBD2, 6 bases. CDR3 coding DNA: TGTGCCTGGAGTTTGGGGGTGGGACTTCCATCAGGGCAGTACTTC. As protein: CAWSLGVGLPSGQYF.